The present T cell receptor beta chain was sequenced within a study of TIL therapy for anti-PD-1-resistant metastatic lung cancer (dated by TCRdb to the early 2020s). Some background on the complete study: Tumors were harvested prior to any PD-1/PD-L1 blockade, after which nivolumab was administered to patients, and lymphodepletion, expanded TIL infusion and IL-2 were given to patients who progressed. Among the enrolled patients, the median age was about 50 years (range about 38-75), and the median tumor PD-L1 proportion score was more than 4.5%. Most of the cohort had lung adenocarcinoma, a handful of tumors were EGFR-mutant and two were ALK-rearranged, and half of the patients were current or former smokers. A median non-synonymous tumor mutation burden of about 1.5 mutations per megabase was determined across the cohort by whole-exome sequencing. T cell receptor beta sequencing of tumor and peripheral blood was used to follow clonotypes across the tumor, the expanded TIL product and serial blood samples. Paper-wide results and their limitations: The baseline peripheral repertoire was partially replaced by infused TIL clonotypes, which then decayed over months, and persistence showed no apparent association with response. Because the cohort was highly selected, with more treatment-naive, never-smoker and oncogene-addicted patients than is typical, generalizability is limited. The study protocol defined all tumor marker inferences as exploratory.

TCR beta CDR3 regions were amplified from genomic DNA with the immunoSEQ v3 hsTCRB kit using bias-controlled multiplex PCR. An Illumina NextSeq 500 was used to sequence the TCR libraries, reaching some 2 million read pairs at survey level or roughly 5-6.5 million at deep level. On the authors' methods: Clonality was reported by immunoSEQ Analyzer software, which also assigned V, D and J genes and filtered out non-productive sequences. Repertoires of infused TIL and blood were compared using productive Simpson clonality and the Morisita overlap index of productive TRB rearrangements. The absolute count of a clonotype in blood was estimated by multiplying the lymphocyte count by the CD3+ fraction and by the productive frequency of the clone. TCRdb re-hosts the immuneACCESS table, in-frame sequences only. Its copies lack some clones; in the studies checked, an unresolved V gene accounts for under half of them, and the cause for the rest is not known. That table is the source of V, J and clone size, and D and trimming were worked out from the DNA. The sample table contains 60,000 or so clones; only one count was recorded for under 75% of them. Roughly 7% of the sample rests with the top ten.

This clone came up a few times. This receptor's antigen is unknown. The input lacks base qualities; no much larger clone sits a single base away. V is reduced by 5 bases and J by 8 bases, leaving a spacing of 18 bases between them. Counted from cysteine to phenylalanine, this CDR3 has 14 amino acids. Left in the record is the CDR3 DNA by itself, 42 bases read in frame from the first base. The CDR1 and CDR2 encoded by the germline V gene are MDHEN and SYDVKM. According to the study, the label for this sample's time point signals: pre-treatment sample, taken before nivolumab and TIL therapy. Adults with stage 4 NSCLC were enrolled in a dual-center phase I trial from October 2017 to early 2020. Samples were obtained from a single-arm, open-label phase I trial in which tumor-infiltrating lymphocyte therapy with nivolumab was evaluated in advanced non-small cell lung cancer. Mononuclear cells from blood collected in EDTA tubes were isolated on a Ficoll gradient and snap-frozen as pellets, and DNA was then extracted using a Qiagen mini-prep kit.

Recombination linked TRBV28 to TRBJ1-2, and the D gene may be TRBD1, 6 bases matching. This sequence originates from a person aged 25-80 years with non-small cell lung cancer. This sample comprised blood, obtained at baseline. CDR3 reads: CASSLTTGNGGYTF. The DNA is TGTGCCAGCAGTCTCACAACAGGGAACGGCGGCTACACCTTC.